The clone carrying this T cell receptor beta chain was found a few times. Its antigen is not identified. The isolated RNA, all of it, was reverse transcribed, so expressed TCRB transcripts were what got sequenced. Produced via immunoSEQ multiplex PCR; TCRdb's table is partial and in-frame only. This sample yields more than 250,000 clones, of which 14% to 15% are seen a single time; roughly 0.015% belongs to the top ten. This specimen belongs to a study of beta chain features in type 1 diabetes. Study-wide background: Cell yields, age and gender were similar between patients and healthy donors.

CDR3 length: 16 amino acids. Findings and caveats of the study: TCRB CDR3 length was moderately but significantly reduced in all four CD4+ subsets of Type 1 diabetes patients.

One heparinised blood draw averaging about 116 mL was given by each donor. This TCR came from a man in his late teens or twenties with type 1 diabetes. The chain uses TRBV21-1 and TRBJ2-2; TRBD2 is the table's D call and was not checked against the DNA. TRBV21-1 is a documented pseudogene. The sequencing sample was made of naive CD4+ T cells from blood. The CDR3 is CASSNCSGGNTGELFF. For the CDR3, the DNA is TGTGCCAGCAGCAACTGTAGCGGGGGGAACACCGGGGAGCTGTTTTTT.